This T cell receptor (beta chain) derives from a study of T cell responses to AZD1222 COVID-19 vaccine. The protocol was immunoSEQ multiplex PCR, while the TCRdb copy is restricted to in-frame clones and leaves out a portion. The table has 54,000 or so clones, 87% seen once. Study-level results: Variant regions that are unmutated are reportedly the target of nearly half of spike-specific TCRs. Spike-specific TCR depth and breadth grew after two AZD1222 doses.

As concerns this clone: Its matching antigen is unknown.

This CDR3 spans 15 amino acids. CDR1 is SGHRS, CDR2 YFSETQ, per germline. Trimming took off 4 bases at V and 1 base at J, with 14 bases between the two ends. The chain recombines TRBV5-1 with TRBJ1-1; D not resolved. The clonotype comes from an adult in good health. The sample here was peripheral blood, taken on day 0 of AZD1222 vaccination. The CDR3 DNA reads TGCGCCAGCAGCCCGGAGGTGGGCCAGAACACTGAAGCTTTCTTT. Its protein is CASSPEVGQNTEAFF.